The T cell receptor beta chain under discussion was sequenced for a study of T cell repertoires in cytomegalovirus infection. TCRdb independently ran MiXCR on the reads; one entry per CDR3 protein. The repertoire holds over 450,000 distinct CDR3 sequences, with roughly 12% as singletons. Study-level points and caveats: Ex vivo, HLA-C-restricted CMV-specific TCR beta clonotypes prevailed over the rest of the response.

There are a few counts of this clonotype. The antigen remains undetermined. The CDR3 sequence is 14 residues long. CDR1 MNHEY and CDR2 SMNVEV come from the germline V gene (reference sequence). V trimming: 3 bases; J trimming: 5 bases; junction bases outside the gene matches: 5. The sample was PBMCs. This TCR was recovered from a human donor in good health (CMV status not recorded). Some clones in this sample may be carry-over from other donors' samples. The rearrangement uses TRBV27 and TRBJ2-5; TRBD2 agrees at 8 bases. The DNA of the CDR3 is TGTGCCAGCAGTTTTTCCGGGAGGGGGGAGACCCAGTACTTC. Translated: CASSFSGRGETQYF.